The present T cell receptor (beta chain) was sequenced within a study of immune cell composition in non-small cell lung cancer. General study results and limits: Squamous lung tumours showed higher top 10 clone scores and clonality than adenocarcinomas. Adenocarcinomas with higher top tumour-associated clone frequency had more reactive TILs. Squamous carcinomas (roughly 80%) more often had tumour-associated clones >0.5% than adenocarcinomas (approximately 35%).

Per the germline V gene, CDR1 is SGHVS and CDR2 is FQNEAQ. After removal of 1 base from V and 5 bases from J, the junction contained 5 bases not matched to a gene. CDR3 length: 15 amino acids. Frozen unsorted single-cell suspensions supplied the genomic DNA. The method was immunoSEQ multiplex PCR; TCRdb's version includes in-frame clones alone and lacks a portion of them. The sample has over 2,000 clones, around 76% seen once. This clone was detected only a few times. The antigen is undetermined. The V and J genes are TRBV7-8 and TRBJ1-1, with TRBD1 matching over 9 bases. The sample was lung tumor tissue. The receptor's source is a human donor with non-small cell lung cancer. CDR3 protein: CASSLGDRVWTEAFF. The CDR3 nucleotides read TGTGCCAGCAGCTTAGGGGACAGGGTTTGGACTGAAGCTTTCTTT.